The 9 T cell receptor beta chains presented below share a single source sample, sequenced in a study of blood T cell repertoires in COVID-19. Libraries were prepared by immunoSEQ multiplex PCR; TCRdb keeps only in-frame clonotypes and omits some of them. Among a few hundred thousand clones listed, roughly nine tenths were seen once. The sample taken for sequencing was peripheral blood. The receptors come from a man aged 40-49 years with acute or convalescent COVID-19.

This rearrangement joins TRBV4-1 to TRBJ2-1; perhaps TRBD2 as D (6 bases). The CDR3 is 16 amino acids. Trimming pared 2 bases from V and 2 bases from J, leaving 13 bases between. Germline CDR1 MGHRA, CDR2 YSYEKL. CDR3 bases: TGCGCCAGCAGCCAAAAGCGGGCGGATACCTACAATGAGCAGTTCTTC. As protein: CASSQKRADTYNEQFF.

The rearrangement links TRBV28 to TRBJ1-6; the D is unclear. Germline lookup yields CDR1 MDHEN and CDR2 SYDVKM. V gave up 2 bases and J gave up 0 bases, with 8 bases separating them. The CDR3 sequence is 16 residues long. CDR3 region: CASSLVASSYNSPLHF. The CDR3 DNA follows: TGTGCCAGCAGTTTAGTCGCCAGCTCCTATAATTCACCCCTCCACTTT.

This chain connects TRBV6-2 or TRBV6-3 to TRBJ2-1; 7 bases align to TRBD2. The trim removed 2 bases at V and 16 bases at J, leaving 11 bases unmatched. The CDR3 consists of 13 residues. CDR1 is MNHEY and CDR2 is SVGEGT in the germline V gene. The CDR3 DNA is TGTGCCAGCAGTTACGATAGGACTAGGTACATCTTCTTC. It is translated as CASSYDRTRYIFF.

The chain recombines TRBV30 with TRBJ1-1, with TRBD1 matching over 7 bases. The CDR3 covers 13 residues. With V trimmed by 5 bases and J by 0 bases, 3 bases remained unmatched. CDR1 and CDR2 (germline): GTSNPN, SVGIG (reference sequence). CDR3 nucleotide sequence: TGTGCCTGGGGGACAGATTTGAACACTGAAGCTTTCTTT. This encodes CAWGTDLNTEAFF.

J is TRBJ1-2 and V is TRBV3-1 (or the pseudogene TRBV3-2), with unresolved D. The germline V gene has CDR1 LGHDT and CDR2 YNNKEL (reference sequence). Trimming cost V 5 bases and J 5 bases, with 15 bases left between them. This CDR3 spans 14 amino acids. The CDR3 nucleotides read TGTGCCAGCAGCTCCTATGGGAGCCTGTATGGCTACACCTTC. Translating gives CASSSYGSLYGYTF.

V is TRBV11-2 and J is TRBJ2-1; 7 bases agree with TRBD2. The CDR3 contains 16 residues. With 5 bases clipped from V and 10 bases from J, the junction kept 17 bases outside the gene matches. Germline V CDR1 and CDR2: SGHAT, FQNNGV. The CDR3, as DNA: TGTGCCAGCAGCCTCGTTCGGGGGAGGGCCCGTCAAGAGCAGTTCTTC. As protein: CASSLVRGRARQEQFF.

Here the CDR3 DNA reads TGTGCCAGCAGTTTACGGGGTTGGAGGACCCAAGAGACCCAGTACTTC. Amino acids: CASSLRGWRTQETQYF. The chain is built from TRBV6-5 and TRBJ2-5; maybe TRBD2 (5 bases). The V gene lost 4 bases and the J gene lost 1 base, with 16 bases spanning the gap. The germline V gene has CDR1 MNHEY and CDR2 SVGAGI. The CDR3 is made up of 16 amino acids.

CDR3 loop: CASSIEVRPWETQYF. The CDR3 region has the DNA TGTGCCAGTAGTATAGAAGTGAGGCCATGGGAGACCCAGTACTTC. The chain carries TRBV19 and TRBJ2-5; no clear D gene. Germline V gene data show CDR1 as LNHDA and CDR2 as SQIVND (reference sequence). This CDR3 is 15 amino acids long. Trimming cost V 0 bases and J 5 bases, with 13 bases left between them.

The chain combines TRBV2 with TRBJ2-7; D is undetermined. The CDR3 covers 15 residues. Trimming took 5 bases from V and 0 from J, leaving 14 bases between them. Germline CDR1 is SNHLY and CDR2 is FYNNEI. The DNA for the CDR3 is TGTGCCAGCAGTAAATTGAGGTCCCCCTCCTACGAGCAGTACTTC. Protein product: CASSKLRSPSYEQYF. Full variable domain (remainder filled in from reference TRBV2 and TRBJ2-7): EPEVTQTPSHQVTQMGQEVILRCVPISNHLYFYWYRQILGQKVEFLVSFYNNEISEKSEIFDDQFSVERPDGSNFTLKIRSTKLEDSAMYFCASSKLRSPSYEQYFGPGTRLTVT.